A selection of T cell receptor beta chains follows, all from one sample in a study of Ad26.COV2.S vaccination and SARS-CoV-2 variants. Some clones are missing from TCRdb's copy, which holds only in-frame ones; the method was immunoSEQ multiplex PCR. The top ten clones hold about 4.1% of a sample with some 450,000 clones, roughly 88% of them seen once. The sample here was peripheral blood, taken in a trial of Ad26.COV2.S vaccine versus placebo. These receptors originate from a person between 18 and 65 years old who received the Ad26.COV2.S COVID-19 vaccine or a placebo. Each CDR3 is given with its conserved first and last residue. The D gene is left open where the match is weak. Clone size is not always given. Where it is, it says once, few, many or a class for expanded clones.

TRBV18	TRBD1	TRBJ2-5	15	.	TGTGCCAGCTCACCTCCCGGGACAGGGGGGAAGACCCAGTACTTC	CASSPPGTGGKTQYF
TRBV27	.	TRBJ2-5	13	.	TGTGCCAGCAGCATTTACGCGGAAGAGACCCAGTACTTC	CASSIYAEETQYF
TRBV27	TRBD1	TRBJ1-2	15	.	TGTGCCAGCAGTTTATCGGGCGGACAGGGACGCGGCTACACCTTC	CASSLSGGQGRGYTF
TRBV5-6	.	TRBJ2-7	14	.	TGTGCCAGCAGCTTGCGGATGAGCTCCTACGAGCAGTACTTC	CASSLRMSSYEQYF
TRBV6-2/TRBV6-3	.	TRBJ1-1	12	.	TGTGCCAGCAGCCGAACCGGCACTGAAGCTTTCTTT	CASSRTGTEAFF
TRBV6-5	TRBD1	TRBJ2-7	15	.	TGTGCCAGCAGTCCTGGGACAGGGGGCCATTACGAGCAGTACTTC	CASSPGTGGHYEQYF
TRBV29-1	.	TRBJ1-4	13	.	TGCAGCGTTGAGTTCGGGGGCGTTGAAAAACTGTTTTTT	CSVEFGGVEKLFF
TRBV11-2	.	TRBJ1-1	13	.	TGTGCCAGCAGCTTAGGCCCCGCAGCTGAAGCTTTCTTT	CASSLGPAAEAFF
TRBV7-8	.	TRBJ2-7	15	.	TGTGCCAGCAGCACCGCCGGGGGTGCTTCCTACGAGCAGTACTTC	CASSTAGGASYEQYF
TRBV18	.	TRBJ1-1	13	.	TGTGCCAGCTCACCCCTAAAGGACACTGAAGCTTTCTTT	CASSPLKDTEAFF
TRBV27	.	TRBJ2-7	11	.	TGTGCCAGCGGGAGTTTTGTAGAGCAGTACTTC	CASGSFVEQYF
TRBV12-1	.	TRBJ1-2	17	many	TGTGCCAGCAGCTTTAGTATTCGGGATGAACCGGACTATGGCTACACCTTC	CASSFSIRDEPDYGYTF
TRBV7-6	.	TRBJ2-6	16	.	TGTGCCAGCAGCCCTGACACTAGCTCTGGGGCCAACGTCCTGACTTTC	CASSPDTSSGANVLTF
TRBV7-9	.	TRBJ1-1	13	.	TGTGCCAGCTGGCGGGACGAGGACACTGAAGCTTTCTTT	CASWRDEDTEAFF
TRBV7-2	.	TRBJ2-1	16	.	TGTGCCAGCAGCTTAGTCGGGGGTCGGTCCTACAATGAGCAGTTCTTC	CASSLVGGRSYNEQFF
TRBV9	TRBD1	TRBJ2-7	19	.	TGTGCCAGCACCGGTAGAGACCCAGCCGAGGACAGGGGGCCTCCTCCCGTCGGCTTC	CASTGRDPAEDRGPPPVGF
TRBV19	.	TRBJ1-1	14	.	TGTGCCAGTAGATTGGACCTTATGAACACTGAAGCTTTCTTT	CASRLDLMNTEAFF
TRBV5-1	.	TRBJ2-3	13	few	TGCGCCAGCAGCCAAAGTGGGGCAGATACGCAGTATTTT	CASSQSGADTQYF
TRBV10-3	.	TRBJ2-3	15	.	TGTGCCATCAGTGAGTCTATCACCCACACAGATACGCAGTATTTT	CAISESITHTDTQYF
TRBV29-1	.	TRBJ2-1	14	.	TGCAGCGTTGACGGCGGAAGCATTTACAATGAGCAGTTCTTC	CSVDGGSIYNEQFF
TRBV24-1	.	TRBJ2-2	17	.	TGTGCCACCAGTGATTTAAGGGCAGGGACAAACACCGGGGAGCTGTTTTTT	CATSDLRAGTNTGELFF
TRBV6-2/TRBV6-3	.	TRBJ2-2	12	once	TGTGCCAGCAGTCACCCATCCGGGGAGCTGTTTTTT	CASSHPSGELFF
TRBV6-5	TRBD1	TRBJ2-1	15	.	TGTGCCAGCAGACCTACAGGGGGCTCTAGGAATGAGCAGTTCTTC	CASRPTGGSRNEQFF
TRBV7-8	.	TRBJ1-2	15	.	TGTGCCAGCGCCCGACGACTAGGGGCGAACTATGGCTACACCTTC	CASARRLGANYGYTF
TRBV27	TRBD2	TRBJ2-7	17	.	TGTGCCAGCAGTTTAAGGCCGGGACTAGCGGCCTTCTACGAGCAGTACTTC	CASSLRPGLAAFYEQYF
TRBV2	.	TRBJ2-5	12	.	TGTGCCAGCACCGGTGAGGGAGAGACCCAGTACTTC	CASTGEGETQYF
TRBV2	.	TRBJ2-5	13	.	TGTGCCAGCAGCCTGGGACTCCTGGAGGCCCAGTACTTC	CASSLGLLEAQYF
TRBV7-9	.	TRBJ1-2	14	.	TGTGCCAGCAGCTTAGGGCAGTATGCATATGGCTACACCTTC	CASSLGQYAYGYTF
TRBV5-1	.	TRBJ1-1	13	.	TGCGCCAGCAGCCCCAGGGAGCTGACTGAAGCTTTCTTT	CASSPRELTEAFF
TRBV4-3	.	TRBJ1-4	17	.	TGCGCCAGCAGCCAAGATCCGTCAGCAACAACTAATGAAAAACTGTTTTTT	CASSQDPSATTNEKLFF
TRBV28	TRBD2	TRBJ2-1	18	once	TGTGCCAGCAGTTTATCTCCGGGTAGCGGGAGCTCCTACAATGAGCAGTTCTTC	CASSLSPGSGSSYNEQFF
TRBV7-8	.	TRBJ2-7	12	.	TGTGCCAGCAGTTACCTAGAATACGAGCAGTACTTC	CASSYLEYEQYF
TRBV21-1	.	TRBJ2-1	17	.	TGTGCCAGCAGCAAAGCTCAGGAGACAGGTCGCTACAATGAGCAGTTCTTC	CASSKAQETGRYNEQFF
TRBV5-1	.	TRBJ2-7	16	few	TGCGCCAGCAGCGACCTAGACGAGACAGCCTCCTACGAGCAGTACTTC	CASSDLDETASYEQYF
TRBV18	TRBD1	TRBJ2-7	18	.	TGTGCCAGCTCACTCCGACGGGCCTCCGGGACAGGGTTCTACGAGCAGTACTTC	CASSLRRASGTGFYEQYF
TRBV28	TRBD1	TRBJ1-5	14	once	TGTGCCAGCAGTTCCTCAGGGGGATCGGGGCCCCAGCATTTT	CASSSSGGSGPQHF
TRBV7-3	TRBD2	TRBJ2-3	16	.	TGTGCCAGCAGCTCATATAGCGGGAGGGCCCTGAATACGCAGTATTTT	CASSSYSGRALNTQYF
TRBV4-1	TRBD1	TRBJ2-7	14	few	TGCGCCAGCAGCTACTGGGACAGGGACTACGAGCAGTACTTC	CASSYWDRDYEQYF
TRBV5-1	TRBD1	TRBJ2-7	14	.	TGCGCCAGCAGCTTCGGGACAGGGGACTACGAGCAGTACTTC	CASSFGTGDYEQYF
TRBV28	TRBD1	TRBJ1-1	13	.	TGTGCCAGCAGGGGACAGGGTTATACTGAAGCTTTCTTT	CASRGQGYTEAFF
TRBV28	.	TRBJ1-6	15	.	TGTGCCAGCAGTTTGACTGGGATTGGTGACTCACCCCTCCACTTT	CASSLTGIGDSPLHF
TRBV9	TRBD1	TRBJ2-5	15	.	TGTGCCAGCACCTGGGGACAGGGAAAACAAGAGACCCAGTACTTC	CASTWGQGKQETQYF
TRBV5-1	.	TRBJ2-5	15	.	TGCGCCAGCAGCTTGGGGGGTCTCTTTCAAGAGACCCAGTACTTC	CASSLGGLFQETQYF
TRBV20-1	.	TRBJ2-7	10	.	TGCAGTGGGGCCCTCTACGAGCAGTACTTC	CSGALYEQYF
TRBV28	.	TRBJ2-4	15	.	TGTGCCAGCAGTTTAGGCCCGGGACCCAAAAACATTCAGTACTTC	CASSLGPGPKNIQYF
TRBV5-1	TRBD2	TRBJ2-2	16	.	TGCGCCAGCAGCTTGGGGAGCGGGGGGAACACCGGGGAGCTGTTTTTT	CASSLGSGGNTGELFF
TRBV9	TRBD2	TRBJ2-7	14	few	TGTGCCAGCAGCGGGAGCGGGAATCGAAACGAGCAGTACTTC	CASSGSGNRNEQYF
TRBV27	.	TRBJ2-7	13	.	TGTGCCAGCAGTTTTAACAGCCCTGGCGAGCAGTACTTC	CASSFNSPGEQYF
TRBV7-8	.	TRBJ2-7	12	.	TGTGCCAGCAGCCAACAGGGCGACGAGCAGTACTTC	CASSQQGDEQYF
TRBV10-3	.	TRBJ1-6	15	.	TGTGCCATCATGGAAGCGGGACCAGGCAATTCACCCCTCCACTTT	CAIMEAGPGNSPLHF
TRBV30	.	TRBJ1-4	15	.	TGTGCCTGGAGTGGGTTTGGGATCGGTAATGAAAAACTGTTTTTT	CAWSGFGIGNEKLFF
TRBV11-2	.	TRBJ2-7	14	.	TGTGCCAGCAGCTTATGGCAGAAAGCTTACGAGCAGTACTTC	CASSLWQKAYEQYF